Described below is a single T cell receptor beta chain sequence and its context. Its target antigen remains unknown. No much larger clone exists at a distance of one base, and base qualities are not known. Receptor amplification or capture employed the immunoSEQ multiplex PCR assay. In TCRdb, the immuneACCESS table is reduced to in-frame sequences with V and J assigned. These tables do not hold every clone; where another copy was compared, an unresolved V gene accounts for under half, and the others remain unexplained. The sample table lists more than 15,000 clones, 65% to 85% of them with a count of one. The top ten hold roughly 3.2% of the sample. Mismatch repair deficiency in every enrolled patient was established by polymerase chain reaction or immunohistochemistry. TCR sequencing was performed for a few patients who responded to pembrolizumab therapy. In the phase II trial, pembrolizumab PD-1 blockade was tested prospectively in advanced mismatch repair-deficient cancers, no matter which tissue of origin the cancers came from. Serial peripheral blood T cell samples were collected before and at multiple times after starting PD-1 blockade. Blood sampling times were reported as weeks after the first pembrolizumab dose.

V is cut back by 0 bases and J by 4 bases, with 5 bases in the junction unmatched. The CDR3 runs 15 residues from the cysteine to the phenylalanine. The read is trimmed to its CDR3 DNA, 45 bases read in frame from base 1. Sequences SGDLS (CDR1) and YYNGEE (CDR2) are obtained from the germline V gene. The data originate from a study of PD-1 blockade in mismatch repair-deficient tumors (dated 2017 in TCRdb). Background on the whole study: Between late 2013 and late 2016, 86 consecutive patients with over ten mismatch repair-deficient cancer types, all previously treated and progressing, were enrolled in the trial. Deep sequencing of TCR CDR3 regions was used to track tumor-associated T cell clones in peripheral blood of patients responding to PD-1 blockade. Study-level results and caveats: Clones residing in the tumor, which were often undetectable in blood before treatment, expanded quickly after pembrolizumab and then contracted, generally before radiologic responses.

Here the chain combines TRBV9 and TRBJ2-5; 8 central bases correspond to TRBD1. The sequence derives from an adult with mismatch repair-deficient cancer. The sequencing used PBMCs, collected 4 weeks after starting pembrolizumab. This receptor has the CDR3 CASSVAGTGRETQYF. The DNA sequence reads TGTGCCAGCAGCGTAGCTGGGACAGGAAGAGAGACCCAGTACTTC.